These 30 T cell receptor beta chains share one sample of origin, sequenced in a study of vaccination effects on CD4 cells after COVID-19. CD4+ T cells were isolated after 10 days of culture. Profiling relied on immunoSEQ multiplex PCR, and the TCRdb table lists in-frame clones only, not all of them. The table shows about 37,000 clones, with about 70% occurring only once. No cognate antigen is known for these TCRs. Sequenced material: CD4+ T cells from PBMCs cultured without peptide, taken before COVID-19 vaccination. These receptors originate from a human donor who received a COVID-19 vaccine.

The rearrangement links TRBV28 to TRBJ2-7; D possibly uses TRBD1 or TRBD2 (6 bases each). V was pared by 8 bases and J by 5 bases, with 16 bases between. Germline-derived CDR1 and CDR2 are MDHEN and SYDVKM. There are 13 residues in the CDR3. Here the CDR3 reads CASSYGGNDEQYF. As DNA, the CDR3 is TGTGCCAGCTCCTACGGGGGCAACGACGAGCAGTACTTC. The full variable domain, its missing parts supplied by reference TRBV28 and TRBJ2-7, is DVKVTQSSRYLVKRTGEKVFLECVQDMDHENMFWYRQDPGLGLRLIYFSYDVKMKEKGDIPEGYSVSREKKERFSLILESASTNQTSMYLCASSYGGNDEQYFGPGTRLTVT.

The chain has TRBV12-3 or TRBV12-4 and TRBJ2-2, with D possibly TRBD2 on 5 matching bases. There are 13 residues in the CDR3. The V and J ends lost 5 bases and 9 bases respectively, with 13 bases between them. The DNA of the CDR3 is TGTGCCAGCAGTGGCACTAGTTACCGGGAGCTGTTTTTT. It codes for CASSGTSYRELFF.

This sequence joins TRBV7-6 and TRBJ2-3, with D uncertain. The V end was cut by 0 bases, the J end by 5 bases, with 12 bases between. The CDR3 consists of 15 residues. Germline V CDR1 and CDR2: SGHVS, FNYEAQ. For the CDR3, the DNA is TGTGCCAGCAGCTTAGCCGGACCATCTGGAGATACGCAGTATTTT. Translating gives CASSLAGPSGDTQYF.

This sequence joins TRBV27 and TRBJ1-1; D is perhaps TRBD1 (6 bases). V dropped 0 bases and J dropped 1 base, with 15 bases sitting between them. CDR3 length equals 17 residues. The germline CDR1 and CDR2 sequences are MNHEY and SMNVEV (reference sequence). The DNA for the CDR3 is TGTGCCAGCAGTTTATCGGGGGCTTCGGACTGGAACACTGAAGCTTTCTTT. Protein product: CASSLSGASDWNTEAFF.

The genes are TRBV3-1 (or the pseudogene TRBV3-2) and TRBJ1-2; D may be TRBD1 (5 bases). This CDR3 is built from 16 residues. The V gene lost 4 bases and the J gene lost 0 bases, with 15 bases spanning the gap. The V gene's germline CDR1 is LGHDT and CDR2 YNNKEL (reference sequence). In DNA form, the CDR3 reads TGTGCCAGCAGCCTTCAGTCCGGGACGGCTAACTATGGCTACACCTTC. This sequence encodes CASSLQSGTANYGYTF.

The chain couples TRBV11-1 to TRBJ1-1; 7 nucleotides line up with TRBD1. Germline V gives CDR1 SGHAT, CDR2 FQDESV (reference sequence). V gave up 8 bases and J gave up 10 bases; unmatched junction bases: 13. The CDR3 spans 13 residues. CDR3 nucleotide sequence: TGTGCCAGCTCCCAAACAAGACAGGGTCCAGCTTTCTTT. Its protein is CASSQTRQGPAFF.

CDR3: CASSQDFRGGRRTDTQYF. For the CDR3, the DNA is TGTGCCAGCAGCCAAGATTTCAGGGGCGGGAGGCGCACAGATACGCAGTATTTT. The chain employs TRBV4-2 and TRBJ2-3; 8 bases match TRBD2. Germline CDR1 LGHNA, CDR2 YNFKEQ. Germline trimming cut 0 bases from V and 1 base from J; bases unmatched to any gene: 9. The CDR3 runs 18 residues.

This rearrangement joins TRBV19 to TRBJ2-7; D may be TRBD1 (5 bases). V was pared by 5 bases and J by 3 bases, with 14 bases between. The germline V gene has CDR1 LNHDA and CDR2 SQIVND (reference sequence). The CDR3 extends over 14 amino acids. In nucleotides, the CDR3 is TGTGCCAGTAGTGACAGTTCCCCGGGCTACGAGCAGTACTTC. Encoded protein: CASSDSSPGYEQYF.

The chain joins TRBV6-5 to TRBJ1-2, with TRBD1 identical over 10 bases. Trimming at V came to 5 bases and at J to 6 bases, leaving 6 bases not matched to a gene. Per germline, CDR1 MNHEY and CDR2 SVGAGI. The CDR3 totals 14 residues. CDR3 residues: CASSLDRGQDGYTF. The CDR3 nucleotides are TGTGCCAGCAGTCTCGACAGGGGGCAGGATGGCTACACCTTC.

This rearrangement joins TRBV7-9 to TRBJ2-7, with 13 bases that match TRBD2. This CDR3 region has 14 residues. V gave up 4 bases and J gave up 6 bases; unmatched junction bases: 3. From germline, CDR1 is SEHNR and CDR2 FQNEAQ (reference sequence). In DNA form, the CDR3 reads TGTGCCAGCAGCTCCGGACTAGCGGGAGCCGAGCAGTACTTC. Translating it yields CASSSGLAGAEQYF.

V and J are TRBV5-6 and TRBJ1-4, with unresolved D. Trimming removed 0 bases at V and 8 bases at J, with 11 bases between. Germline V lookup: CDR1 SGHDT, CDR2 YYEEEE. The CDR3 length is 14 residues. The CDR3 spells CASSLGPSSEKLFF. In DNA form, the CDR3 reads TGTGCCAGCAGCTTGGGGCCGAGCTCCGAAAAACTGTTTTTT. Variable domain in full (rest from reference TRBV5-6 and TRBJ1-4): DAGVTQSPTHLIKTRGQQVTLRCSPKSGHDTVSWYQQALGQGPQFIFQYYEEEERQRGNFPDRFSGHQFPNYSSELNVNALLLGDSALYLCASSLGPSSEKLFFGSGTQLSVL.

The chain employs TRBV7-9 and TRBJ1-3; 7 bases line up with TRBD1. Germline CDR1 is SEHNR and CDR2 is FQNEAQ (reference sequence). The V segment lost 2 bases and the J segment 0 bases; nucleotides outside the gene matches: 13. The CDR3 covers 19 residues. This CDR3 reads CASSLPSPTGLASGNTIYF. In DNA, the CDR3 is TGTGCCAGCAGCTTACCATCCCCGACAGGGCTAGCCTCTGGAAACACCATATATTTT.

Details on this clone: Relative to the germline gene, one junction end is altered; a read error may explain this. The J gene is TRBJ1-5, the V gene TRBV6-6; TRBD1 agrees at 7 bases. CDR1 is MNHNY and CDR2 is SVGAGI in the germline V gene (reference sequence). CDR3 size: 16 residues. The CDR3 sequence is CASSHSRTGLNQPQHF. The CDR3 DNA sequence: TGTGCCAGCAGTCACTCCCGGACAGGTCTTAATCAGCCCCAGCATTTT.

The V call is TRBV11-3, the J call TRBJ2-3; D remains unclear. V was shortened by 5 bases and J by 0 bases, with 18 bases between the two germline ends. This CDR3 has 17 amino acids. The germline V gene encodes CDR1 SGHNT and CDR2 YENEEA. DNA for the CDR3: TGTGCCAGCAGCCCGACCGCCCCCAGCTCTAGCACAGATACGCAGTATTTT. Protein product: CASSPTAPSSSTDTQYF.

The chain recombines TRBV14 with TRBJ1-2, with a tentative D call TRBD1 (5 bases). Looked up from germline, CDR1 is SGHDN and CDR2 is FVKESK. CDR3 length equals 12 residues. Trimming took off 1 base at V and 10 bases at J, with 10 bases between the two ends. CDR3 region: CASSQVGRSYTF. The CDR3 DNA follows: TGTGCCAGCAGCCAAGTGGGGCGGTCCTACACCTTC.

This clone appeared a single time. The chain uses TRBV5-1 and TRBJ2-3; D tentatively reads TRBD1 or TRBD2 (6 bases each). The CDR3 totals 13 residues. Germline values: CDR1 SGHRS, CDR2 YFSETQ. V gave up 6 bases and J gave up 2 bases, with 10 bases separating them. The CDR3 DNA reads TGCGCCAGCAATAGGGGGGACACAGATACGCAGTATTTT. Its protein product is CASNRGDTDTQYF.

The genes are TRBV18 and TRBJ2-7; the match to TRBD2 covers 8 bases. Germline CDR1 KGHSH, CDR2 LQKENI. CDR3 length equals 14 residues. J was trimmed by 0 bases and V by 3 bases; bases with no gene match: 1. CDR3 bases: TGTGCCAGCTCACCTACTAGCGGCTCCTACGAGCAGTACTTC. This codes for CASSPTSGSYEQYF.

This chain connects TRBV28 to TRBJ1-1; tentative D call: TRBD1 (5 bases). CDR3 length: 13 amino acids. CDR1 MDHEN and CDR2 SYDVKM come from the germline V gene. The germline V and J ends were trimmed by 2 bases and 3 bases, with 7 bases remaining between them. CDR3 DNA: TGTGCCAGCAGTTTAGGGGCAGACACTGAAGCTTTCTTT. This gives the protein CASSLGADTEAFF.

This clone has only a few counts. The chain has TRBV7-9 and TRBJ1-6; 8 nucleotides line up with TRBD1. The ends lost 5 bases at V and 6 bases at J; junction bases unmatched: 0. Germline V gene lookup returns CDR1 SEHNR and CDR2 FQNEAQ (reference sequence). The CDR3 sequence is 13 residues long. CDR3 amino acids: CASSGQGNSPLHF. The CDR3 DNA reads TGTGCCAGCAGCGGACAGGGTAATTCACCCCTCCACTTT.

J is TRBJ2-1 and V is TRBV29-1, with 7 positions matching TRBD1. The CDR3 loop spans 17 amino acids. The V gene's germline CDR1 is SQVTM and CDR2 ANQGSEA. Unmatched junction bases numbered 8, after V lost 0 bases and J lost 0 bases. In nucleotides, the CDR3 is TGCAGCGTTGAAGATTCCGCGACAGGGCACTCCTACAATGAGCAGTTCTTC. Residues: CSVEDSATGHSYNEQFF.

CDR3 coding DNA: TGTGCCAGCAGTCGGGACAGCACAGATACGCAGTATTTT. It is translated as CASSRDSTDTQYF. This chain joins TRBV6-5 and TRBJ2-3, with D possibly called TRBD1 or TRBD2 (5 bases each). V gave up 5 bases and J gave up 0 bases, with 6 bases separating them. The CDR3 is 13 residues long. CDR1 and CDR2 (germline): MNHEY, SVGAGI.

The V gene is TRBV12-3 or TRBV12-4, the J gene TRBJ2-1; 9 positions agree with TRBD1. The CDR3 runs 13 residues. The V segment lost 6 bases and the J segment 8 bases; nucleotides outside the gene matches: 5. The CDR3 spells CASRGTGSYEQFF. CDR3 nucleotides: TGTGCCAGCAGGGGGACAGGGAGCTATGAGCAGTTCTTC.

The rearrangement links TRBV20-1 to TRBJ1-2; possible D gene TRBD1, 5 bases. Germline CDR1 and CDR2: DFQATT and SNEGSKA (reference sequence). This CDR3 is built from 15 residues. The V and J ends lost 3 bases and 5 bases respectively, with 19 bases between them. The CDR3 protein is CSASVTEGGAYGYTF. CDR3 sequence (DNA): TGCAGTGCTAGTGTCACTGAAGGAGGGGCATATGGCTACACCTTC.

The chain uses TRBV30 and TRBJ1-2, with D possibly being TRBD1 (5 bases). CDR1 is GTSNPN and CDR2 is SVGIG in the germline V gene (reference sequence). The CDR3 sequence is 13 residues long. The V gene lost 0 bases and the J gene lost 4 bases, with 9 bases spanning the gap. In DNA form, the CDR3 reads TGTGCCTGGAGTGTACTCGGGGGCTATGGCTACACCTTC. As protein: CAWSVLGGYGYTF.

The V gene is TRBV6-5, the J gene TRBJ1-6; D uncertain. Germline V gives CDR1 MNHEY, CDR2 SVGAGI. There are 15 residues in the CDR3. V gave up 2 bases and J gave up 5 bases, with 10 bases separating them. The CDR3 sequence: CASSYSGPNNSPLHF. For the CDR3, the DNA is TGTGCCAGCAGTTACAGTGGGCCTAATAATTCACCCCTCCACTTT.

This clone was recorded once. The chain couples TRBV9 to TRBJ2-3; either TRBD1 or TRBD2 may supply D (5 bases each). There are 16 residues in the CDR3. V was shortened by 2 bases and J by 5 bases, with 18 bases between the two germline ends. Germline V gene sequence: CDR1 SGDLS, CDR2 YYNGEE. Here the CDR3 DNA reads TGTGCCAGCAGCGTGAGGGGTGGACTCGCCGGAGATACGCAGTATTTT. Encoded protein: CASSVRGGLAGDTQYF.

This chain connects TRBV15 to TRBJ1-5; weak D call: TRBD1 (6 bases). Trimming pared 2 bases from V and 6 bases from J, leaving 14 bases between. Per the germline V gene, CDR1 is LNHNV and CDR2 is YYDKDF (reference sequence). This CDR3 region has 15 residues. The CDR3: CATSRLGGAGQPQHF. The CDR3 bases are TGTGCCACCAGCAGATTGGGGGGGGCAGGTCAGCCCCAGCATTTT.

The rearrangement joins TRBV19 to TRBJ1-2; D perhaps matches TRBD1 (5 bases). Per the germline V gene, CDR1 is LNHDA and CDR2 is SQIVND (reference sequence). With 5 bases removed from V and 5 bases from J, the gap between germline ends came to 12 bases. The CDR3 consists of 13 residues. The CDR3 region has the DNA TGTGCCAGTAGTCGGGACGGAACTTATGGCTACACCTTC. It codes for CASSRDGTYGYTF.

V gene TRBV11-3 combines with J gene TRBJ2-2; TRBD1 is a possible D gene (6 bases). CDR3 length equals 13 residues. Germline V gives CDR1 SGHNT, CDR2 YENEEA. The ends were cut back, 3 bases at V and 5 bases at J, with 7 bases in the middle. The CDR3 nucleotides read TGTGCCAGCAGCTTCCAGGGGACCGGGGAGCTGTTTTTT. This gives the protein CASSFQGTGELFF. Full variable domain (remainder filled in from reference TRBV11-3 and TRBJ2-2): EAGVVQSPRYKIIEKKQPVAFWCNPISGHNTLYWYLQNLGQGPELLIRYENEEAVDDSQLPKDRFSAERLKGVDSTLKIQPAELGDSAVYLCASSFQGTGELFFGEGSRLTVL.

The J gene is TRBJ2-1, the V gene TRBV9, with D possibly matching TRBD2 (7 bases). V dropped 0 bases and J dropped 6 bases, with 13 bases sitting between them. Germline CDR1 and CDR2: SGDLS and YYNGEE. The CDR3 covers 15 residues. Here the CDR3 DNA reads TGTGCCAGCAGCGTAGGAGGGGGGGGTGTCAATGAGCAGTTCTTC. Translating gives CASSVGGGGVNEQFF.